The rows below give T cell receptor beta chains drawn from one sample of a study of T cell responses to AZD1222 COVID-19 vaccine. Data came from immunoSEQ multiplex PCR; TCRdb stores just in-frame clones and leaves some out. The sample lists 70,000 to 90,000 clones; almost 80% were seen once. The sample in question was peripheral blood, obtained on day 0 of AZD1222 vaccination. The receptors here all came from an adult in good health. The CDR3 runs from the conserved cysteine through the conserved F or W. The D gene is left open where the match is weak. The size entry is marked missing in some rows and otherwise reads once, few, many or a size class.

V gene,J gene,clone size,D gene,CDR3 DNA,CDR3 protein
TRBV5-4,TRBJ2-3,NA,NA,TGTGCCAGCAGCGCCTACCCAGATACGCAGTATTTT,CASSAYPDTQYF
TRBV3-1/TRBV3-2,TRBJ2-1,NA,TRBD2,TGTGCCAGCAGCCAAGTTATAGGGACTAGCGGGAAACTTGCCTACAATGAGCAGTTCTTC,CASSQVIGTSGKLAYNEQFF
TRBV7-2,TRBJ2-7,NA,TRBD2,TGTGCCAGCAGCGCCTCGAGCGGGGCGGTTGAGCAGTACTTC,CASSASSGAVEQYF
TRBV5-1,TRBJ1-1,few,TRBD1,TGCGCCAGCAGCTTGGTTCCAGGGGGCACTGAAGCTTTCTTT,CASSLVPGGTEAFF
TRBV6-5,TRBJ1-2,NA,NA,TGTGCCAGCAGCCGTGATCCCGAAAGAGGCTACACCTTC,CASSRDPERGYTF
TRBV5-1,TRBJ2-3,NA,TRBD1,TGCGCCAGCAGCTTACAGGGGGCGTCCACAGATACGCAGTATTTT,CASSLQGASTDTQYF
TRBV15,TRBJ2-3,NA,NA,TGTGCCACCAGCAGAGAAGGGATAGGCACAGATACGCAGTATTTT,CATSREGIGTDTQYF
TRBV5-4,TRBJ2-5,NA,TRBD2,TGTGCCAGCAGCGAGGCGACATGGCGGGGGGAGACCCAGTACTTC,CASSEATWRGETQYF
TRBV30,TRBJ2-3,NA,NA,TGTGCCTGGAGTCGCTCAGGCGATACGCAGTATTTT,CAWSRSGDTQYF
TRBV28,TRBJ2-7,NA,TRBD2,TGTGCCAGCAGTTCTCCTAGCGGGACGGCGAGCGAGCAGTACTTC,CASSSPSGTASEQYF
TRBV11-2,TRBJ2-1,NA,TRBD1,TGTGCCAGCAGCCTTCGGGGACAGGCTTTACAGAATGAGCAGTTCTTC,CASSLRGQALQNEQFF
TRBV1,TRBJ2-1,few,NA,TGCACCAGCAGCCAAGATAGGACAGGGGAGCATGAGCAGTTCTTC,CTSSQDRTGEHEQFF
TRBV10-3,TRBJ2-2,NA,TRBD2,TGTGCCATCAGTGAGTCGGGACTAGCGAACACCGGGGAGCTGTTTTTT,CAISESGLANTGELFF
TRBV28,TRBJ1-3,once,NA,TGTGCCAGCAGTTTAGGGGGGCCCTCGGGGGGAAACACCATATATTTT,CASSLGGPSGGNTIYF
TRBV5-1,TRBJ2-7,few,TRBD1,TGCGCCAGCAGCTCCGGGACAGGACCCTACGAGCAGTACTTC,CASSSGTGPYEQYF
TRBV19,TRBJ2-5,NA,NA,TGTGCCAGTAGTCCGACTCGAGGGGGAGGAGAGACCCAGTACTTC,CASSPTRGGGETQYF
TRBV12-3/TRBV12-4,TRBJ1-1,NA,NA,TGTGCCAGCGACAGGTTAGGAAACACTGAAGCTTTCTTT,CASDRLGNTEAFF
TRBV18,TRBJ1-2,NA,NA,TGTGCCAGCTCACCGGACAAAACCTATGGCTACACCTTC,CASSPDKTYGYTF
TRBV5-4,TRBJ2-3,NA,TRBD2,TGTGCCAGCAGCTTCCATCTAGCGGGTAACACAGATACGCAGTATTTT,CASSFHLAGNTDTQYF
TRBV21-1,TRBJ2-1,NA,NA,TGTGCCAGCAGCCCAGGGGGCTGCAATGAGCAGTTCTTC,CASSPGGCNEQFF
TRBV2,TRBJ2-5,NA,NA,TGTGCCAGCAGGTCCTCCCAGACCCAGTACTTC,CASRSSQTQYF
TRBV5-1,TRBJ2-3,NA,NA,TGCGCCAGCAGCTCCGGACCAAGCACAGATACGCAGTATTTT,CASSSGPSTDTQYF
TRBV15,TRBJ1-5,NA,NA,TGTGCCACCAGCAGAGTTACCGGGAATCAGCCCCAGCATTTT,CATSRVTGNQPQHF
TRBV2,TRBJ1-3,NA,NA,TGTGCCAGCGGCTGGGACTCTGGAAACACCATATATTTT,CASGWDSGNTIYF
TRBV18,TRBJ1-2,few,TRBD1,TGTGCCAGCTCACCGTCTTCGGGACAGTTGTCTGGCTACACCTTC,CASSPSSGQLSGYTF
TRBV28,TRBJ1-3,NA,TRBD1,TGTGCCAGCAGTCCCCGGGACAGGGGATCCACCATATATTTT,CASSPRDRGSTIYF
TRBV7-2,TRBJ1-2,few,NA,TGTGCCAGCAGCTTAGGGGGTCTCTATGGCTACACCTTC,CASSLGGLYGYTF
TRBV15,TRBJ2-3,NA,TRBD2,TGTGCCACCACTAGCGGGAACACAGATACGCAGTATTTT,CATTSGNTDTQYF
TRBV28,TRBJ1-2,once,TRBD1,TGTGCCAGCAGTTCCACGACAGGGGGCTATGGCTACACCTTC,CASSSTTGGYGYTF
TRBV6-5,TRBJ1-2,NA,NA,TGTGCCAGCAGGCGGGACATTAACTCTTATGGCTACACCTTC,CASRRDINSYGYTF